These T cell receptor beta chains were read from a single sample in a study of shared T cell receptors in the human thymus. Profiling relied on immunoSEQ multiplex PCR, and the TCRdb table lists in-frame clones only, not all of them. The repertoire has 600,000 or so clones, around 87% of them found once; the top ten carry 0.0094%. The same specimen was also included in a second study, on human thymus T cells.

Sequencing was done on a sample of thymocytes. The origin of the receptors is a boy in the first two years of life with a congenital heart defect. CDR3s include the opening cysteine and the closing phenylalanine or tryptophan. A D gene is named only where the DNA matches it firmly. For some rows the clone size is stated as once, few or many, or as a class when expanded; others skip it.

V	D	J	size	DNA	CDR3
TRBV9	TRBD1	TRBJ2-6	.	TGTGCCAGCAGCACCTTCCACAGGGGGCGAGGGGCCAACGTCCTGACTTTC	CASSTFHRGRGANVLTF
TRBV27	TRBD1	TRBJ1-5	.	TGTGCCACAAAACAACAGGGGGGGTCTAATCAGCCCCAGCATTTT	CATKQQGGSNQPQHF
TRBV5-1	TRBD2	TRBJ2-2	.	TGCGCCAGCAGCTTGGTTCCTAGCGGGAGTCACACCGGGGAGCTGTTTTTT	CASSLVPSGSHTGELFF
TRBV27	.	TRBJ1-1	few	TGTGCCAGCAGTCTTCACGACAGCAACACTGAAGCTTTCTTT	CASSLHDSNTEAFF
TRBV7-2	.	TRBJ2-6	.	TGTGCCAGCATCCTGGCGGGTGGGGCCAACGTCCTGACTTTC	CASILAGGANVLTF
TRBV4-3	TRBD2	TRBJ2-1	few	TGCGCCAGCAGCCGAGGAGCTAGCGGGAGAAGGGTGGTTGAGCAGTTCTTC	CASSRGASGRRVVEQFF
TRBV4-2	.	TRBJ1-1	.	TGTGCCAGCAGCCATGGGGGGGACACTGAAGCTTTCTTT	CASSHGGDTEAFF
TRBV2	TRBD2	TRBJ2-1	.	TGTGCCAGCAGTGACGTCAGGACTAGCGGGGGCAATGAGCAGTTCTTC	CASSDVRTSGGNEQFF
TRBV4-3	TRBD2	TRBJ2-1	.	TGCGCCAGCAGCCAAGACGGACTAGCGGGGGGCACCGGGTCCTACAATGAGCAGTTCTTC	CASSQDGLAGGTGSYNEQFF
TRBV15	.	TRBJ1-4	once	TGTGCCACCAGCAGAGTCTATAGGCACAGGGTTAGTGGGAGTAATGAAAAACTGTTTTTT	CATSRVYRHRVSGSNEKLFF
TRBV20-1	TRBD2	TRBJ2-5	.	TGCAGTGCCCGGGGGGGCTGGACCCAGTACTTC	CSARGGWTQYF
TRBV2	.	TRBJ1-2	.	TGTGCCAGCAGTTATTCAGGGTATGATTATGGCTACACCTTC	CASSYSGYDYGYTF
TRBV4-1	TRBD1	TRBJ2-4	.	TGCGCCAGCAGCCAACGGACAGGGGAAAACATTCAGTACTTC	CASSQRTGENIQYF
TRBV12-5	.	TRBJ1-1	.	TGTGCTAGTGGTTTGGTACCGCATGGAGGGAACACTGAAGCTTTCTTT	CASGLVPHGGNTEAFF
TRBV7-4	TRBD1	TRBJ2-7	.	TGTGCCAGCAGCTTAGACCGGGACAGCGAGGGCTACGAGCAGTACTTC	CASSLDRDSEGYEQYF
TRBV7-6	TRBD2	TRBJ2-7	.	TGTGCCAGCAGCGTTCACGGACTAGCGGGACCGGGTGCTTGGGAGCAGTACTTC	CASSVHGLAGPGAWEQYF
TRBV25-1	TRBD2	TRBJ2-5	.	TGTGCCAGCAGTGAAGGCGGAAGACTAGCGGGGAAAGAGACCCAGTACTTC	CASSEGGRLAGKETQYF
TRBV6-6	.	TRBJ1-1	.	TGTGCCAGCAGTGACGCGGGAGAGGGGAACCCTGAAGCTTTCTTT	CASSDAGEGNPEAFF
TRBV29-1	.	TRBJ1-1	.	TGCAGCGTTAAGGGGCAGGGCATGAACACTGAAGCTTTCTTT	CSVKGQGMNTEAFF
TRBV11-2	.	TRBJ1-2	.	TGTGCCAGCAGCCCCGCCGGGGAGGGCCGCTATGGCTACACCTTC	CASSPAGEGRYGYTF
TRBV18	TRBD1	TRBJ2-7	.	TGTGCCAGCTCACCACCCCCTCGACAGGGTCCCTACGAGCAGTACTTC	CASSPPPRQGPYEQYF
TRBV6-6	.	TRBJ2-3	.	TGTGCCAGCAGTTACCTCCCCGGGAAGGTAGCAGATACGCAGTATTTT	CASSYLPGKVADTQYF
TRBV5-1	.	TRBJ2-7	.	TGCGCCAGCAGCTTAACTAGCTACGAGCAGTACTTC	CASSLTSYEQYF
TRBV7-8	.	TRBJ2-7	.	TGTGCCAGCAGCCTTTCTAGGGGCGAGCAGTACTTC	CASSLSRGEQYF
TRBV9	.	TRBJ1-4	.	TGTGCCAGCAGCCCAGGACAGTGGGCTGAAAAACTGTTTTTT	CASSPGQWAEKLFF
TRBV5-1	.	TRBJ1-2	.	TGCGCCAGCAGCCTTCATGGCTACACCTTC	CASSLHGYTF
TRBV7-2	.	TRBJ2-5	.	TGTGCCAGCAGCTTAGGTATGGCGGATGGGGAGACCCAGTACTTC	CASSLGMADGETQYF
TRBV28	TRBD1	TRBJ1-5	once	TGTGCCAGCAGGCGGACAGGGGGCGGTCAGCCCCAGCATTTT	CASRRTGGGQPQHF
TRBV4-3	.	TRBJ2-7	.	TGCGCCAGCAGCCAAGATCTCCGGCAGGCGAGCTCCTACGAGCAGTACTTC	CASSQDLRQASSYEQYF
TRBV7-9	.	TRBJ2-7	.	TGTGCCAGCAGCCTTACACGGGAAATCGTCCCCTACGAGCAGTACTTC	CASSLTREIVPYEQYF
TRBV2	TRBD1	TRBJ1-2	.	TGTGCCAGGGGACAGGGGGACGGCTACACCTTC	CARGQGDGYTF
TRBV4-3	.	TRBJ2-7	once	TGCGCCAGCAGCCAAGATCTTCGGACTCCCTACGAGCAGTACTTC	CASSQDLRTPYEQYF
TRBV28	TRBD1	TRBJ1-1	.	TGTGCCATCGGGACAGCGAACACTGAAGCTTTCTTT	CAIGTANTEAFF
TRBV21-1	.	TRBJ2-7	.	TGTGCCAGCAGCGTCCGGGACACAGACTCCTACGAGCAGTACTTC	CASSVRDTDSYEQYF
TRBV10-3	.	TRBJ1-2	.	TGTGCCATCAGAGGGACTACCCTTGGCCCCTATGGCTACACCTTC	CAIRGTTLGPYGYTF
TRBV9	.	TRBJ1-1	.	TGTGCCAGCAGCCCCCGGGAGTCGGACCCTGAAGCTTTCTTT	CASSPRESDPEAFF
TRBV10-3	TRBD2	TRBJ2-5	once	TGTGCCATCAGGGGAGGGGAGACCCAGTACTTC	CAIRGGETQYF
TRBV13	TRBD1	TRBJ2-3	.	TGTGCCAGCAGCTTAAACGGGGACAGGAAATTCGAACAGAGGTTGGATACGCAGTATTTT	CASSLNGDRKFEQRLDTQYF
TRBV7-9	TRBD2	TRBJ2-1	.	TGTGCCAGCAGCTTCCCTTCACTAGCGGGAGAATACAATGAGCAGTTCTTC	CASSFPSLAGEYNEQFF